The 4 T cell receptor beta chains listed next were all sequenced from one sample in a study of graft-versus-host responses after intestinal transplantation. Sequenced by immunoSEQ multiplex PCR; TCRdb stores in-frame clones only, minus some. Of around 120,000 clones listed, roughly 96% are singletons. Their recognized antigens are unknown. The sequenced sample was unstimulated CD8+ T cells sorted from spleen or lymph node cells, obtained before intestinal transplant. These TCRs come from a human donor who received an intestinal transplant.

This chain's CDR3 is CASMGGEQYF. The CDR3 DNA is TGTGCCAGCATGGGAGGCGAGCAGTACTTC. This chain connects TRBV6-6 to TRBJ2-7; D is possibly TRBD2 (6 bases). The germline CDR1 and CDR2 sequences are MNHNY and SVGAGI (reference sequence). Trimming cost V 7 bases and J 6 bases, with 7 bases left between them. This CDR3 is built from 10 residues.

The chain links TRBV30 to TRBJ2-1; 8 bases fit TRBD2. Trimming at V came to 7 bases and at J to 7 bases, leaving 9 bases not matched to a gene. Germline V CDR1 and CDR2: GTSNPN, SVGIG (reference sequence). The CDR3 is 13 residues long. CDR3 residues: CAFQAGVANEQFF. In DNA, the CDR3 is TGTGCCTTCCAAGCGGGAGTTGCTAATGAGCAGTTCTTC.

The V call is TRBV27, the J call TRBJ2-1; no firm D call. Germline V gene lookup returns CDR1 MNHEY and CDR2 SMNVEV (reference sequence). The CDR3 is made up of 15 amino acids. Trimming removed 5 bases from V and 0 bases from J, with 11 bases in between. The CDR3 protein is CASSAFWSSYNEQFF. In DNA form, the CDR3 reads TGTGCCAGCAGTGCCTTTTGGTCCTCCTACAATGAGCAGTTCTTC.

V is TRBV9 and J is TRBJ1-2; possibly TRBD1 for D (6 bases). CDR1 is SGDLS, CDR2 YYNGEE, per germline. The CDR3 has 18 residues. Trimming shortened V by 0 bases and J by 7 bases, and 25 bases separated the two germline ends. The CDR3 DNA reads TGTGCCAGCAGCGTAGCGTTGTTGGACAGCGAATATATGGGTGGCTACACCTTC. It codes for CASSVALLDSEYMGGYTF.